A single sample gave rise to the 6 T cell receptor beta chains below, sequenced in a study of CXCR3-negative and CXCR3-positive naive CD8 T cells. UMI labels and 5' RACE were used to prepare the TRB cDNA libraries. TCRdb re-called the 5' RACE reads and catalogs CDR3 proteins one per entry, DNA excluded. The sample has over 100,000 distinct CDR3 sequences. Input material: naive CXCR3- CD8+ T cells from blood. As for subset: CD45RO-CCR7+CD27+CD95- naive CD8+ T cells lacking CXCR3 (TNR3-). These receptors were taken from a human donor in good health. Some clones in this sample may be carry-over from other donors' samples.

The rearrangement uses TRBV20-1 and TRBJ1-5. CDR3 size: 13 residues. Germline values: CDR1 DFQATT, CDR2 SNEGSKA (reference sequence). The CDR3 reads CSAPQLANQPQHF.

The CDR3 is CASSSRALPKAETQYF. The J gene is TRBJ2-5, the V gene TRBV7-9; TCRdb's D call, TRBD2, is unchecked because there is no DNA. CDR1 and CDR2 (germline): SEHNR, FQNEAQ (reference sequence). CDR3 length equals 16 residues.

This chain's CDR3 is CASSVGGLAGYNEQFF. The chain employs TRBV9 and TRBJ2-1; no DNA is available, so the TRBD2 call from TCRdb remains unchecked. This CDR3 contains 16 residues. Germline V gives CDR1 SGDLS, CDR2 YYNGEE.

The V gene is TRBV11-2, the J gene TRBJ2-1. The CDR3 totals 15 residues. From germline, CDR1 is SGHAT and CDR2 FQNNGV. The CDR3 spells CASNDGQGYYNEQFF.

The rearrangement uses TRBV20-1 and TRBJ2-7; lacking DNA, the TRBD1 call made by TCRdb goes unchecked. This CDR3 is built from 14 residues. Germline assignment: CDR1 DFQATT and CDR2 SNEGSKA (reference sequence). The CDR3 loop reads CSARTRRGAYEQYF.

The rearrangement joins TRBV27 to TRBJ2-1; without DNA, the TCRdb call of TRBD2 cannot be checked. Germline V gene data show CDR1 as MNHEY and CDR2 as SMNVEV (reference sequence). The CDR3 spans 16 residues. CDR3 in amino acids: CASSFGAGVSGNEQFF.